The 19 T cell receptor beta chains below were found in one sample sequenced in a study of blood T cell repertoires in COVID-19. Generated by immunoSEQ multiplex PCR, the TCRdb table keeps only in-frame clones and is missing some. The data show a few hundred thousand clones, around 80% seen once. Source material: peripheral blood. These receptors came from a woman aged 40 to 50 who had recovered from COVID-19.

The chain uses TRBV7-2 and TRBJ2-3, with D possibly TRBD2 on 5 matching bases. The CDR3 has 14 amino acids. The germline V and J ends were trimmed by 7 bases and 1 base, with 12 bases remaining between them. Germline lookup yields CDR1 SGHTA and CDR2 FQGNSA. The CDR3 loop is CASTRWGGTDTQYF. The CDR3 region has the DNA TGTGCCAGCACCCGTTGGGGAGGCACAGATACGCAGTATTTT.

This clone showed up just a few times. The CDR3 region is CASSLGNFAGVQGTEAFF. For the CDR3, the DNA is TGCGCCAGCAGCTTGGGGAACTTCGCAGGGGTTCAGGGCACTGAAGCTTTCTTT. The rearrangement uses TRBV5-1 and TRBJ1-1, with TRBD1 as a possible D gene (6 bases). The V end was cut by 0 bases, the J end by 4 bases, with 22 bases between. The CDR3 runs 18 residues. Germline assignment: CDR1 SGHRS and CDR2 YFSETQ.

J is TRBJ1-4 and V is TRBV19; D possibly corresponds to TRBD1 (6 bases). V was cut by 5 bases and J by 8 bases, with 15 bases left in between. Germline CDR1 is LNHDA and CDR2 is SQIVND (reference sequence). The CDR3 is made up of 14 amino acids. The CDR3 nucleotides are TGTGCCAGTAGTTCCGGACAGTACCAGGAAAAACTGTTTTTT. Translation gives CASSSGQYQEKLFF.

This chain joins TRBV28 and TRBJ1-1; 11 nucleotides line up with TRBD1. Per the germline V gene, CDR1 is MDHEN and CDR2 is SYDVKM. J gave up 5 bases and V 4 bases, and 6 bases lay outside the gene matches. The CDR3 has 15 amino acids. The CDR3 DNA sequence: TGTGCCAGCAGTTCCGGGACAGGGGGAGTGACTGAAGCTTTCTTT. Translation: CASSSGTGGVTEAFF.

The table lists this clone with a count of one. The genes are TRBV7-9 and TRBJ2-3; possibly TRBD1 for D (6 bases). This CDR3 region has 14 residues. In germline, CDR1 is SEHNR, CDR2 FQNEAQ (reference sequence). Trimming cost V 2 bases and J 2 bases, with 8 bases left between them. The CDR3 DNA reads TGTGCCAGCAGCTTAACAGGGTTCACAGATACGCAGTATTTT. Its translation is CASSLTGFTDTQYF.

The gene calls are TRBV5-1 and TRBJ1-1, with D possibly being TRBD1 (5 bases). The germline gives CDR1 SGHRS, CDR2 YFSETQ. The length of the CDR3 is 17 residues. Trimming removed 3 bases at V and 2 bases at J, with 20 bases between. CDR3 loop: CASSYDLSEQGNTEAFF. The CDR3 nucleotides read TGCGCCAGCAGCTACGATCTCTCGGAGCAGGGCAACACTGAAGCTTTCTTT.

This clone was detected only once. The V and J genes are TRBV27 and TRBJ2-7; 7 bases are shared with TRBD1. CDR3 length equals 13 residues. The V and J ends lost 6 bases and 2 bases, in that order; junction bases with no gene match: 4. Germline CDR1 reads MNHEY; CDR2 reads SMNVEV (reference sequence). The CDR3 is CASRGGTTYEQYF. The CDR3 DNA follows: TGTGCCAGCAGAGGGGGCACCACCTACGAGCAGTACTTC.

The chain employs TRBV19 and TRBJ1-2, with no clear D. The CDR3 runs to 15 residues. Per germline, CDR1 LNHDA and CDR2 SQIVND (reference sequence). V lost 4 bases and J lost 0, with 12 bases in between. CDR3 residues: CASSRGMGANYGYTF. DNA of the CDR3: TGTGCCAGTAGTAGAGGGATGGGCGCTAACTATGGCTACACCTTC.

The chain links TRBV20-1 to TRBJ2-5; 7 positions match TRBD1. CDR3 length: 15 residues. From germline, CDR1 is DFQATT and CDR2 SNEGSKA (reference sequence). V shed 6 bases and J 5 bases; nucleotides not matched to a gene: 15. The CDR3 DNA follows: TGCAGTGCGAGTATCGGGACAGAGGTTTGGGAGACCCAGTACTTC. As protein: CSASIGTEVWETQYF.

The V call is TRBV6-2 or TRBV6-3, the J call TRBJ1-2; TRBD1 might be the D (5 bases). The CDR3 sequence is 13 residues long. With 6 bases removed from V and 7 bases from J, the gap between germline ends came to 15 bases. Germline CDR1 and CDR2: MNHEY and SVGEGT. The CDR3 loop reads CASSKYQGSGYTF. The CDR3, as DNA: TGTGCCAGCAGCAAATACCAGGGTTCTGGCTACACCTTC.

This clone came up once. This chain connects TRBV7-9 to TRBJ1-1, with D tentatively TRBD1 (5 bases). This CDR3 has 14 amino acids. V gave up 6 bases and J gave up 2 bases, with 13 bases separating them. Germline CDR1 reads SEHNR; CDR2 reads FQNEAQ (reference sequence). The chain's CDR3 is CASRLQGINTEAFF. The DNA of the CDR3 is TGTGCCAGCAGGCTCCAGGGAATTAACACTGAAGCTTTCTTT.

There are a few counts of this clone. The chain employs TRBV6-1 and TRBJ1-4; D gene ambiguous. This CDR3 has 14 amino acids. Germline CDR1 and CDR2: MNHNS and SASEGT. Trimming took 1 base from V and 7 from J, leaving 10 bases between them. The CDR3: CASSEVGGREKLFF. The CDR3 DNA reads as TGTGCCAGCAGTGAAGTTGGAGGGCGTGAAAAACTGTTTTTT.

The CDR3 here is CASSLEGALGSEQYF. In nucleotides, the CDR3 is TGTGCCAGCAGCTTAGAGGGGGCGCTTGGTAGCGAGCAGTACTTC. J is TRBJ2-7 and V is TRBV13; the match to TRBD1 covers 7 bases. This CDR3 is built from 15 residues. CDR1 is PRHDT and CDR2 is FYEKMQ in the germline V gene (reference sequence). V was pared by 1 base and J by 6 bases, with 9 bases of the junction left unmatched.

The rearrangement joins TRBV3-1 (or the pseudogene TRBV3-2) to TRBJ1-2; 8 nucleotides match TRBD1. This CDR3 is built from 13 residues. J lost 6 bases, V lost 11 bases, and 11 bases had no gene match. Per the germline V gene, CDR1 is LGHDT and CDR2 is YNNKEL (reference sequence). The CDR3 sequence is CADPGRGLHGYTF. Written as DNA, the CDR3 is TGTGCCGACCCGGGCAGGGGGCTGCATGGCTACACCTTC.

The V and J genes are TRBV6-5 and TRBJ1-5, with D hard to call. With 6 bases removed from V and 4 bases from J, the gap between germline ends came to 10 bases. The CDR3 spans 13 residues. Looked up from germline, CDR1 is MNHEY and CDR2 is SVGAGI. The chain's CDR3 is CASRADTNQPQHF. The CDR3 coding sequence is TGTGCCAGCAGGGCAGACACGAATCAGCCCCAGCATTTT.

In its sample, this clone was seen a few times. The chain uses TRBV19 and TRBJ1-1; perhaps TRBD1 as D (6 bases). V lost 5 bases and J 1 base, leaving 11 bases between the germline ends. Germline V lookup: CDR1 LNHDA, CDR2 SQIVND (reference sequence). CDR3 length: 14 amino acids. Here the CDR3 DNA reads TGTGCCAGTAGTCTTTGGACAGCGAACACTGAAGCTTTCTTT. It translates to CASSLWTANTEAFF.

In this sample, this clone turned up a few times. The gene calls are TRBV12-3 or TRBV12-4 and TRBJ1-5; tentative D call: TRBD1 (5 bases). V was cut by 2 bases and J by 10 bases, with 9 bases left in between. This CDR3 comprises 12 residues. Here the CDR3 reads CASSLQGPPQHF. CDR3 nucleotides: TGTGCCAGCAGTTTACAGGGCCCACCCCAGCATTTT.

CDR3 DNA: TGTGCCAGTAAACCTTGGGACAGGTTGAACACTGAAGCTTTCTTT. Amino acid sequence: CASKPWDRLNTEAFF. The V gene is TRBV19, the J gene TRBJ1-1, with TRBD1 identical over 8 bases. The CDR3 extends over 15 amino acids. V trimming: 7 bases; J trimming: 0 bases; junction bases outside the gene matches: 7. Looked up from germline, CDR1 is LNHDA and CDR2 is SQIVND (reference sequence). Full variable domain (rest looked up from reference TRBV19 and TRBJ1-1): DGGITQSPKYLFRKEGQNVTLSCEQNLNHDAMYWYRQDPGQGLRLIYYSQIVNDFQKGDIAEGYSVSREKKESFPLTVTSAQKNPTAFYLCASKPWDRLNTEAFFGQGTRLTVV.

The gene calls are TRBV27 and TRBJ2-1; D is perhaps TRBD1 (5 bases). The germline CDR1 and CDR2 sequences are MNHEY and SMNVEV (reference sequence). The CDR3 consists of 15 residues. V was shortened by 6 bases and J by 5 bases, with 17 bases between the two germline ends. The CDR3 loop reads CASSPRRDRDNEQFF. Written as DNA, the CDR3 is TGTGCCAGCAGCCCCCGCAGGGATCGGGACAATGAGCAGTTCTTC.